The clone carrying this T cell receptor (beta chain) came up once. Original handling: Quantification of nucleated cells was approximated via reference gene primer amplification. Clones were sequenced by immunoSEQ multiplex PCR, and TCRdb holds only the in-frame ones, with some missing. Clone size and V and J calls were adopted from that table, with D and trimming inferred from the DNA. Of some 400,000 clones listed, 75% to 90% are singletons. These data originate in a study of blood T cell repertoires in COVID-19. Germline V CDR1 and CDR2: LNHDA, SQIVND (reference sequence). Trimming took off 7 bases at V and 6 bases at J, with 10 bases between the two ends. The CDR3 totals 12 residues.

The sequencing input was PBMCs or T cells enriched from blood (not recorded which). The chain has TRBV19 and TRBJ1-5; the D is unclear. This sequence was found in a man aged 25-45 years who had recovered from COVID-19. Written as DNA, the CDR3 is TGTGCCAGTAAACGGCGGTCTCAGCCCCAGCATTTT. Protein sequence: CASKRRSQPQHF.